A single sample gave rise to the 27 T cell receptor beta chains below, sequenced in a study of human T cells and chemical hapten exposure. Time point given: patch test 2, 6 weeks after DPC sensitization. The treatment here: therapeutic diphenylcyclopropenone sensitization with weekly scalp DPC. MiXCR was run by TCRdb on the RACE reads, yielding one entry per CDR3 protein. The sample includes about 380,000 distinct CDR3 sequences, nearly 6.5% of them seen just once. This material consisted of whole blood, taken in connection with sensitization to the hapten diphenylcyclopropenone (DPC). These receptors were taken from a woman aged 18-29 years with alopecia areata. Some clones in this sample may be carry-over from other donors' samples.

This clonotype has a count of ten or more. V gene TRBV12-5 combines with J gene TRBJ2-1; D is unresolved. The germline gives CDR1 LGHNT, CDR2 FRNRAP. The V end lost 0 bases, the J end lost 10 bases, and 4 bases lay between the germline ends. The CDR3 is made up of 11 amino acids. Here the CDR3 reads CASGLVQEQFF. In DNA form, the CDR3 reads TGTGCTAGTGGTTTGGTACAAGAGCAGTTCTTC.

This rearrangement joins TRBV6-2 or TRBV6-3 to TRBJ2-7, with TRBD2 as a possible D gene (5 bases). Trimming took off 5 bases at V and 7 bases at J, with 15 bases between the two ends. The CDR3 runs 13 residues. The germline V gene has CDR1 MNHEY and CDR2 SVGEGT. Here the CDR3 DNA reads TGTGCCAGCAGTCCGGGATTCGGTCGGGAGCAGTACTTC. It is translated as CASSPGFGREQYF.

The chain recombines TRBV7-2 with TRBJ1-2, with D possibly TRBD1 on 5 matching bases. V lost 4 bases and J lost 6, with 21 bases in between. The CDR3 covers 16 residues. The germline CDR1 and CDR2 sequences are SGHTA and FQGNSA. CDR3 nucleotides: TGTGCCAGCAGCTCCCGCGCAGGGAAAGTGCGGGATGGCTACACCTTC. Its translation: CASSSRAGKVRDGYTF. The full variable domain, its missing parts supplied by reference TRBV7-2 and TRBJ1-2, is GAGVSQSPSNKVTEKGKDVELRCDPISGHTALYWYRQSLGQGLEFLIYFQGNSAPDKSGLPSDRFSAERTGGSVSTLTIQRTQQEDSAVYLCASSSRAGKVRDGYTFGSGTRLTVV.

In this sample, this clonotype turned up many times. The chain joins TRBV29-1 to TRBJ1-2; 7 bases match TRBD1. V lost 0 bases and J lost 3; bases outside the gene matches: 4. The CDR3 runs 14 residues. The germline gives CDR1 SQVTM, CDR2 ANQGSEA. The DNA for the CDR3 is TGCAGCGTTGAAGAATACAGGGGACACTATGGCTACACCTTC. Amino acid sequence: CSVEEYRGHYGYTF. Full variable domain (remainder filled in from reference TRBV29-1 and TRBJ1-2): SAVISQKPSRDICQRGTSLTIQCQVDSQVTMMFWYRQQPGQSLTLIATANQGSEATYESGFVIDKFPISRPNLTFSTLTVSNMSPEDSSIYLCSVEEYRGHYGYTFGSGTRLTVV.

This clonotype was counted many times. The V call is TRBV27, the J call TRBJ1-3; D gene unclear. CDR1 and CDR2 (germline): MNHEY, SMNVEV (reference sequence). The V end lost 5 bases, the J end lost 0 bases, and 23 bases lay between the germline ends. The CDR3 is made up of 19 amino acids. The DNA for the CDR3 is TGTGCCAGCAGTGATACTGTTCCGGGAGACTTGAGCTCTGGAAACACCATATATTTT. It specifies CASSDTVPGDLSSGNTIYF.

This clonotype was observed at least ten times. The CDR3 region is CAISESSVYGYTF. The CDR3 DNA is TGTGCCATCAGTGAGTCGAGTGTATATGGCTACACCTTC. The chain recombines TRBV10-3 with TRBJ1-2; D remains unclear. This CDR3 has 13 amino acids. V was cut by 0 bases and J by 5 bases, with 7 bases left in between. Germline CDR1 reads ENHRY; CDR2 reads SYGVKD.

This clonotype was observed a handful of times. The rearrangement links TRBV4-2 to TRBJ2-3; D not resolved. Trimming removed 3 bases at V and 9 bases at J, with 13 bases between. The CDR3 sequence is 13 residues long. Germline assignment: CDR1 LGHNA and CDR2 YNFKEQ. The CDR3 DNA reads as TGTGCCAGCAGCCAGGCATTGCAGATAACGCAGTATTTT. Amino acids: CASSQALQITQYF.

This clonotype has a handful of counts. The rearrangement uses TRBV4-3 and TRBJ1-2; weak D call: TRBD1 (5 bases). V dropped 0 bases and J dropped 0 bases, with 11 bases sitting between them. The CDR3 sequence is 16 residues long. Germline CDR1 reads LGHNA; CDR2 reads YSLEER. DNA for the CDR3: TGCGCCAGCAGCCAAGAATGGGACGCAGCTAACTATGGCTACACCTTC. This sequence encodes CASSQEWDAANYGYTF.

In this sample, this clonotype turned up many times. CDR3 nucleotide sequence: TGTGCCAGCAAGCGCACAGATACGCAGTATTTT. Protein sequence: CASKRTDTQYF. This chain joins TRBV6-5 and TRBJ2-3, with D hard to call. Germline V gene data show CDR1 as MNHEY and CDR2 as SVGAGI. This CDR3 has 11 amino acids. The germline V and J ends were trimmed by 7 bases and 1 base, with 3 bases remaining between them.

The sample holds a few counts of this clonotype. This rearrangement joins TRBV12-3 or TRBV12-4 to TRBJ1-1, with D perhaps TRBD1 (5 bases). The CDR3 loop spans 13 amino acids. V was trimmed by 11 bases and J by 1 base, leaving 14 bases between them. Here the CDR3 reads CACNRDPNTEAFF. The CDR3 bases are TGTGCCTGCAACCGGGACCCGAACACTGAAGCTTTCTTT.

This clonotype was picked up many times. The chain has TRBV7-2 and TRBJ2-3; possibly TRBD1 for D (6 bases). From germline, CDR1 is SGHTA and CDR2 FQGNSA. Between the trimmed V and J ends, which lost 4 bases and 2 bases, there was a span of 13 bases. The CDR3 totals 15 residues. The CDR3 here is CASSYQDRITDTQYF. The DNA for the CDR3 is TGTGCCAGCAGCTACCAGGACAGAATCACAGATACGCAGTATTTT.

This clonotype has a count of ten or more. The chain uses TRBV20-1 and TRBJ1-5; D uncertain. The V gene lost 1 base and the J gene lost 5 bases, with 12 bases spanning the gap. Germline V gives CDR1 DFQATT, CDR2 SNEGSKA (reference sequence). The CDR3 is 14 amino acids. The CDR3 DNA sequence: TGCAGTGCTAGAGGGGCCAGGTGGCATCAGCCCCAGCATTTT. This gives the protein CSARGARWHQPQHF.

As for this clonotype: Being one base from a much bigger clone, this may be a read error. V is TRBV4-3 and J is TRBJ2-1; D uncertain. The CDR3 loop spans 13 amino acids. Trimming stripped 0 bases from V and 7 bases from J, with 7 bases between. Germline V gene data show CDR1 as LGHNA and CDR2 as YSLEER. The CDR3 nucleotides are TGCGCCAGCAGCCAAGACGGAAGGAATGAGCAGTTCTTC. Translating it yields CASSQDGRNEQFF.

This clonotype was detected only a few times. The V and J genes are TRBV7-2 and TRBJ2-7; D possibly corresponds to TRBD1 (6 bases). From germline, CDR1 is SGHTA and CDR2 FQGNSA. The ends were cut back, 5 bases at V and 2 bases at J, with 19 bases in the middle. The CDR3 runs to 16 residues. The CDR3 DNA is TGTGCCAGCAGCCTACAGAGGGGACACTTAACCTACGAGCAGTACTTC. Its protein product is CASSLQRGHLTYEQYF.

This clonotype was seen at least ten times. The rearrangement links TRBV9 to TRBJ2-1; weak D call: TRBD2 (5 bases). The ends were cut back, 1 base at V and 5 bases at J, with 16 bases in the middle. CDR1 and CDR2 from the germline V gene are SGDLS and YYNGEE. The CDR3 covers 16 residues. CDR3 residues: CASSVSASRLNNEQFF. In nucleotides, the CDR3 is TGTGCCAGCAGCGTATCGGCTAGCAGACTTAACAATGAGCAGTTCTTC.

This clonotype has just a few counts. V and J are TRBV3-1 and TRBJ1-6; 7 nucleotides align to TRBD1. Germline CDR1 and CDR2: LGHDT and YNNKEL (reference sequence). Losses at the gene ends were 7 bases for V and 6 bases for J; bases not matched to a gene: 6. CDR3 size: 14 residues. The DNA for the CDR3 is TGTGCCAGCAAAGCACGGGACAGTAATTCACCCCTCCACTTT. This translates into CASKARDSNSPLHF.

The chain uses TRBV6-2 or TRBV6-3 and TRBJ1-5; perhaps TRBD1 as D (6 bases). Per the germline V gene, CDR1 is MNHEY and CDR2 is SVGEGT. Trimming stripped 6 bases from V and 1 base from J, with 13 bases between. The CDR3 has 15 residues. The CDR3 sequence is CASRTGPPSNQPQHF. CDR3 nucleotides: TGTGCCAGCAGAACAGGGCCCCCAAGCAATCAGCCCCAGCATTTT.

The table lists this clonotype with many counts. This chain joins TRBV6-4 and TRBJ1-1; unclear D gene. Trimming took off 0 bases at V and 3 bases at J, with 5 bases between the two ends. The CDR3 extends over 13 amino acids. Per germline, CDR1 MRHNA and CDR2 SNTAGT. CDR3 residues: CASSDSVYTEAFF. DNA of the CDR3: TGTGCCAGCAGTGACTCCGTGTACACTGAAGCTTTCTTT.

This clonotype occurred a few times. The chain has TRBV5-1 and TRBJ2-7; D is unclear. The CDR3 loop spans 12 amino acids. CDR1 and CDR2 (germline): SGHRS, YFSETQ. V lost 3 bases and J lost 6, with 10 bases in between. The CDR3: CASSSTGPEQYF. The CDR3 DNA reads TGCGCCAGCAGCTCGACTGGCCCCGAGCAGTACTTC.

This clonotype was counted many times. The V and J genes are TRBV7-8 and TRBJ2-7; D may be TRBD2 (7 bases). The CDR3 has 15 amino acids. Per the germline V gene, CDR1 is SGHVS and CDR2 is FQNEAQ. Trimming pared 1 base from V and 4 bases from J, leaving 14 bases between. The DNA for the CDR3 is TGTGCCAGCAGCTTAGGCCCGGGGGGCGGGTACGAGCAGTACTTC. Encoded protein: CASSLGPGGGYEQYF.

In its sample, this clonotype was seen a few times. The rearrangement uses TRBV6-1 and TRBJ2-7; unclear D gene. The CDR3 runs 10 residues. V was trimmed by 5 bases and J by 7 bases, leaving 6 bases between them. CDR1 is MNHNS, CDR2 SASEGT, per germline. CDR3 in amino acids: CASSIGEQYF. CDR3 nucleotide sequence: TGTGCCAGCAGTATAGGAGAGCAGTACTTC.

There are many counts of this clonotype. V usage is TRBV7-8 and J usage is TRBJ2-3; D gene uncertain. Germline CDR1 and CDR2: SGHVS and FQNEAQ. V was pared by 1 base and J by 4 bases, with 6 bases between. CDR3 length: 13 amino acids. CDR3 residues: CASSLGFADTQYF. CDR3 coding DNA: TGTGCCAGCAGCTTAGGGTTCGCAGATACGCAGTATTTT.

A few counts support this clonotype. The chain has TRBV5-1 and TRBJ2-3; possibly TRBD1 or TRBD2 for D (5 bases each). V was shortened by 2 bases and J by 8 bases, with 12 bases between the two germline ends. Germline V lookup: CDR1 SGHRS, CDR2 YFSETQ. This CDR3 region has 13 residues. The CDR3: CASSLNTGGTQYF. The DNA of the CDR3 is TGCGCCAGCAGCTTAAACACTGGGGGTACGCAGTATTTT.

This clonotype was seen ten or more times. The rearrangement uses TRBV11-2 and TRBJ1-2; D is undetermined. CDR3 length equals 14 residues. CDR1 is SGHAT and CDR2 is FQNNGV in the germline V gene. V dropped 0 bases and J dropped 2 bases, with 7 bases sitting between them. Here the CDR3 DNA reads TGTGCCAGCAGCTTAGATGCAGGAAACTATGGCTACACCTTC. It is translated as CASSLDAGNYGYTF. Filled out from reference TRBV11-2 and TRBJ1-2, the complete variable domain reads EAGVAQSPRYKIIEKRQSVAFWCNPISGHATLYWYQQILGQGPKLLIQFQNNGVVDDSQLPKDRFSAERLKGVDSTLKIQPAKLEDSAVYLCASSLDAGNYGYTFGSGTRLTVV.

The gene calls are TRBV20-1 and TRBJ2-6, with D unresolved. Germline V gene sequence: CDR1 DFQATT, CDR2 SNEGSKA (reference sequence). Trimming removed 3 bases at V and 0 bases at J, with 9 bases between. The CDR3 totals 15 residues. The CDR3 is CSARPSGSGANVLTF. The CDR3 DNA sequence: TGCAGTGCTAGGCCGAGTGGCTCTGGGGCCAACGTCCTGACTTTC.

This clonotype has a count of ten or more. V is TRBV24-1 and J is TRBJ2-1; 10 positions agree with TRBD1. Germline V CDR1 and CDR2: KGHDR, SFDVKD. The CDR3 loop spans 15 amino acids. V shed 5 bases and J 7 bases; nucleotides not matched to a gene: 7. The CDR3 reads CATSGPGQGRNEQFF. For the CDR3, the DNA is TGTGCCACCAGTGGCCCGGGACAGGGGAGGAATGAGCAGTTCTTC.

The J gene is TRBJ2-1, the V gene TRBV20-1, with D unresolved. V was clipped by 2 bases and J by 9 bases, with 17 bases between them. The CDR3 has 14 residues. Germline CDR1 and CDR2: DFQATT and SNEGSKA (reference sequence). The CDR3 coding sequence is TGCAGTGCTAGAATCTATCCTCCGGGTGGTGAGCAGTTCTTC. The encoded protein is CSARIYPPGGEQFF.